This TCR beta chain was captured by sequencing in a study of CD8 T cells in ankylosing spondylitis. Study outcomes and limitations: Certain motif variants had earlier been reported in reactive arthritis synovial fluid and blood.

Deletions cut 0 bases from V and 0 bases from J, with 10 bases between. This CDR3 comprises 16 residues. In germline, CDR1 is SGHVS, CDR2 FQNEAQ. This clonotype was observed at least ten times. Its antigen is unknown. Quantitative 5'-RACE with molecular barcodes generated TCR beta libraries. MiXCR, run by TCRdb on the 5' RACE reads, gives a single entry per CDR3 protein. This table has 40,000 to 55,000 distinct CDR3 sequences, 6% to 7.5% appearing once. This sequence originates from a female donor with ankylosing spondylitis or in good health (not recorded which). The sample taken for sequencing was blood, either unsorted or a sorted T cell fraction (not recorded which). V gene TRBV7-8 combines with J gene TRBJ2-3, with unresolved D. The CDR3 is CASSLAAVLSTDTQYF. CDR3 bases: TGTGCCAGCAGCTTAGCGGCGGTTCTTAGCACAGATACGCAGTATTTT.